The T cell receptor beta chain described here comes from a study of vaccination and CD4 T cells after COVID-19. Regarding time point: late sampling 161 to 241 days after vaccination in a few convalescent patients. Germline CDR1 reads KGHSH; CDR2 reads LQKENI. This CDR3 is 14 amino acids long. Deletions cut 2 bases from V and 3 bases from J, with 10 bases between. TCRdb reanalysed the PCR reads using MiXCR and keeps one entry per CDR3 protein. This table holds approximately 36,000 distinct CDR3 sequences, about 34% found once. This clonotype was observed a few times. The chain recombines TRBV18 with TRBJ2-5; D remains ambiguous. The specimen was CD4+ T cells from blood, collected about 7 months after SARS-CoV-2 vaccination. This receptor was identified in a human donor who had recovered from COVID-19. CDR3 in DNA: TGTGCCAGCTCACCAGTAGGGATCGAAGAGACCCAGTACTTC. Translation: CASSPVGIEETQYF. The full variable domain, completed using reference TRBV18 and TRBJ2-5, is NAGVMQNPRHLVRRRGQEARLRCSPMKGHSHVYWYRQLPEEGLKFMVYLQKENIIDESGMPKERFSAEFPKEGPSILRIQQVVRGDSAAYFCASSPVGIEETQYFGPGTRLLVL.